The 28 T cell receptor beta chains in this list originate from one sample, sequenced in a study of T cell responses to AZD1222 COVID-19 vaccine listed by TCRdb under 2021. Libraries were built with the immunoSEQ multiplex PCR assay. Not all clones reach the TCRdb copy of this immuneACCESS table, which keeps in-frame sequences only. Checked studies attribute under half of the gap to unresolved V genes and leave the rest unexplained. This sample is represented by tens of thousands of clones; 88% of them were singletons. The ten top clones hold roughly 14% of the sample. The sample's time point label is to be understood as: baseline before first vaccination. The sample in question was peripheral blood, obtained on day 0 of AZD1222 vaccination. Receptor source: an adult in good health.

J is TRBJ2-5 and V is TRBV25-1, with 8 bases that match TRBD1. The CDR3 sequence is 16 residues long. Germline V CDR1 and CDR2: MGHDK, SYGVNS. The ends lost 6 bases at V and 3 bases at J; junction bases unmatched: 12. Here the CDR3 reads CASRSNQGQGEETQYF. Written as DNA, the CDR3 is TGTGCCAGCAGATCGAACCAAGGACAGGGTGAAGAGACCCAGTACTTC.

This chain connects TRBV19 to TRBJ2-2, with 7 bases identical to TRBD2. V lost 3 bases to trimming and J lost 5 bases; unmatched junction nucleotides: 15. Per the germline V gene, CDR1 is LNHDA and CDR2 is SQIVND (reference sequence). CDR3 length equals 18 residues. Here the CDR3 reads CASSMRAVGGPGTGELFF. The CDR3 coding sequence is TGTGCCAGTAGTATGCGGGCAGTGGGAGGGCCGGGAACCGGGGAGCTGTTTTTT.

The V call is TRBV25-1, the J call TRBJ1-4, with D uncertain. Trimming removed 5 bases from V and 5 bases from J, with 12 bases in between. From germline, CDR1 is MGHDK and CDR2 SYGVNS. This CDR3 is 14 amino acids long. The CDR3 protein is CASSPPNRNEKLFF. The CDR3 DNA follows: TGTGCCAGCAGTCCTCCTAATCGGAATGAAAAACTGTTTTTT.

The chain combines TRBV11-2 with TRBJ1-2; a weak D match, TRBD1 (6 bases). This CDR3 spans 15 amino acids. Deletions cut 1 base from V and 2 bases from J, with 11 bases between. Germline V gene sequence: CDR1 SGHAT, CDR2 FQNNGV. This chain's CDR3 is CASSLGTGRNYGYTF. CDR3 nucleotide sequence: TGTGCCAGCAGCTTAGGTACAGGGAGGAACTATGGCTACACCTTC.

This clone has more than one count but fewer than ten. V and J are TRBV7-9 and TRBJ2-7, with 15 nucleotides matching TRBD2. The CDR3 sequence is 18 residues long. J lost 6 bases, V lost 2 bases, and 11 bases had no gene match. The germline gives CDR1 SEHNR, CDR2 FQNEAQ (reference sequence). The CDR3 DNA is TGTGCCAGCAGCTTATTGCCTGGACTAGCGGGAGGGCGACCCGAGCAGTACTTC. This translates into CASSLLPGLAGGRPEQYF.

The J gene is TRBJ2-6, the V gene TRBV2; D ambiguous. V was trimmed by 3 bases and J by 0 bases, leaving 6 bases between them. Per germline, CDR1 SNHLY and CDR2 FYNNEI. CDR3 length: 15 amino acids. CDR3 sequence reads: CASSDLVSGANVLTF. As DNA, the CDR3 is TGTGCCAGCAGTGATCTGGTCTCTGGGGCCAACGTCCTGACTTTC.

V and J are TRBV6-1 and TRBJ1-2; D possibly corresponds to TRBD1 (6 bases). Germline V lookup: CDR1 MNHNS, CDR2 SASEGT. Trimming removed 0 bases from V and 8 bases from J, with 19 bases in between. The length of the CDR3 is 16 residues. In nucleotides, the CDR3 is TGTGCCAGCAGTGAAGCGTTTGCAGGGGCTAGCGGAGGCTACACCTTC. Residues: CASSEAFAGASGGYTF.

This sequence joins TRBV4-2 and TRBJ2-1, with TRBD2 matching 8 bases. V dropped 2 bases and J dropped 3; count of bases not matched to a gene: 6. Germline loops: CDR1 LGHNA, CDR2 YNFKEQ. The CDR3 spans 16 residues. As DNA, the CDR3 is TGTGCCAGCAGCCAAAGATTACTAGCGGACTACAATGAGCAGTTCTTC. Translation: CASSQRLLADYNEQFF.

The V call is TRBV21-1, the J call TRBJ2-5; the D segment call TRBD2 is taken from the table without a DNA check. TRBV21-1 is a pseudogene segment. CDR3 length: 15 residues. The CDR3 reads CASLNSATERETQYF. DNA for the CDR3: TGTGCCAGCTTGAATAGCGCCACAGAAAGGGAGACCCAGTACTTC.

The chain has TRBV19 and TRBJ2-7; TRBD2 matches 10 bases. The length of the CDR3 is 16 residues. J lost 6 bases, V lost 5 bases, and 13 bases had no gene match. The germline gives CDR1 LNHDA, CDR2 SQIVND (reference sequence). The CDR3 sequence is CASSFIAGGLRREQYF. As DNA, the CDR3 is TGTGCCAGTAGTTTTATAGCGGGAGGCCTGAGACGCGAGCAGTACTTC.

This clone has just a few counts. The chain uses TRBV3-1 (or the pseudogene TRBV3-2) and TRBJ1-2; 10 bases agree with TRBD1. Losses at the gene ends were 4 bases for V and 2 bases for J; bases not matched to a gene: 4. The germline gives CDR1 LGHDT, CDR2 YNNKEL (reference sequence). This CDR3 contains 15 residues. The CDR3 sequence: CASSLPGQGNYGYTF. The CDR3 DNA sequence: TGTGCCAGCAGCCTGCCGGGACAGGGGAACTATGGCTACACCTTC.

This clone was recorded only once. V and J are TRBV13 and TRBJ2-3, with D perhaps TRBD2 (5 bases). Trimming stripped 1 base from V and 4 bases from J, with 12 bases between. The CDR3 is made up of 15 amino acids. Germline V gene sequence: CDR1 PRHDT, CDR2 FYEKMQ (reference sequence). CDR3 sequence reads: CASSLDRGYSDTQYF. Written as DNA, the CDR3 is TGTGCCAGCAGCTTAGACCGGGGTTATTCAGATACGCAGTATTTT.

This rearrangement joins TRBV7-2 to TRBJ2-7, with D perhaps matching TRBD1 (5 bases). Trimming pared 4 bases from V and 4 bases from J, leaving 23 bases between. CDR1 is SGHTA and CDR2 is FQGNSA in the germline V gene. The CDR3 spans 17 residues. CDR3 DNA: TGTGCCAGCAGCTCACGTACAGGATTAAGTGAACGTTACGAGCAGTACTTC. Amino acids: CASSSRTGLSERYEQYF.

The J gene is TRBJ2-7, the V gene TRBV10-3; 8 bases align to TRBD1. Germline CDR1 is ENHRY and CDR2 is SYGVKD. The CDR3 runs to 12 residues. V shed 8 bases and J 4 bases; nucleotides not matched to a gene: 4. CDR3 loop: CAIGDRGYEQYF. CDR3 bases: TGTGCCATCGGCGACAGGGGATACGAGCAGTACTTC.

The V and J genes are TRBV6-5 and TRBJ2-7; possibly TRBD2 for D (7 bases). Per the germline V gene, CDR1 is MNHEY and CDR2 is SVGAGI. V lost 2 bases and J lost 2, with 13 bases in between. This CDR3 has 15 residues. CDR3 protein: CASSYTMGGPYEQYF. CDR3 DNA sequence: TGTGCCAGCAGTTACACGATGGGGGGGCCCTACGAGCAGTACTTC.

V gene TRBV3-1 (or the pseudogene TRBV3-2) combines with J gene TRBJ2-2; no clear D. This CDR3 comprises 13 residues. CDR1 LGHDT and CDR2 YNNKEL come from the germline V gene (reference sequence). Trimming took off 1 base at V and 4 bases at J, with 4 bases between the two ends. CDR3 amino acids: CASSQGPTGELFF. The CDR3 DNA follows: TGTGCCAGCAGCCAAGGGCCCACCGGGGAGCTGTTTTTT.

The genes are TRBV7-9 and TRBJ1-2, with a tentative D call TRBD1 (5 bases). The V and J ends lost 5 bases and 2 bases respectively, with 18 bases between them. Germline CDR1 and CDR2: SEHNR and FQNEAQ (reference sequence). The CDR3 is 16 amino acids. CDR3 residues: CASSIDTGAPNYGYTF. The CDR3 DNA reads TGTGCCAGCAGCATAGACACAGGAGCCCCAAACTATGGCTACACCTTC.

This chain uses TRBV5-1 with TRBJ2-3; TRBD2 matches 12 bases. Germline trimming cut 4 bases from V and 5 bases from J; bases unmatched to any gene: 14. This CDR3 has 18 amino acids. Looked up from germline, CDR1 is SGHRS and CDR2 is YFSETQ. CDR3 protein: CASSRGPSGREWKDTQYF. The CDR3 nucleotides read TGCGCCAGCAGCAGGGGCCCTAGCGGGAGGGAGTGGAAAGATACGCAGTATTTT.

This chain connects TRBV10-1 to TRBJ2-2; 16 bases line up with TRBD2. CDR3 length equals 17 residues. Germline CDR1 and CDR2: WNHNN and SYGVQD (reference sequence). V dropped 3 bases and J dropped 5; count of bases not matched to a gene: 3. CDR3 region: CASSDEGLAGGTGELFF. CDR3 nucleotides: TGCGCCAGCAGTGACGAGGGACTAGCGGGAGGGACCGGGGAGCTGTTTTTT.

This sequence joins TRBV7-2 and TRBJ1-4, with D maybe TRBD1 (5 bases). Germline loops: CDR1 SGHTA, CDR2 FQGNSA. CDR3 size: 17 residues. Trimming pared 2 bases from V and 7 bases from J, leaving 20 bases between. CDR3 residues: CASSLKGFRGIGEKLFF. CDR3 nucleotides: TGTGCCAGCAGCTTAAAGGGATTTCGGGGGATCGGTGAAAAACTGTTTTTT.

The chain recombines TRBV11-2 with TRBJ1-2; 8 bases agree with TRBD1. CDR1 is SGHAT, CDR2 FQNNGV, per germline. CDR3 length: 14 amino acids. The V gene end was trimmed by 5 bases and the J gene end by 8 bases; junction bases not matched to a gene: 10. The CDR3 DNA sequence: TGTGCCAGCAGCGCTAGCGGACAGGGTCGCGGCTACACCTTC. Its protein product is CASSASGQGRGYTF.

V gene TRBV6-4 combines with J gene TRBJ1-5; D is uncertain. The CDR3 runs to 14 residues. The germline CDR1 and CDR2 sequences are MRHNA and SNTAGT. Trimming took off 9 bases at V and 4 bases at J, with 16 bases between the two ends. CDR3 nucleotides: TGTGCCAGTCGGGGATATGGGAGTAATCAGCCCCAGCATTTT. This encodes CASRGYGSNQPQHF.

The genes are TRBV5-1 and TRBJ2-5; D perhaps matches TRBD1 (7 bases). The CDR3 runs to 19 residues. Per the germline V gene, CDR1 is SGHRS and CDR2 is YFSETQ. The V end was cut by 0 bases, the J end by 2 bases, with 23 bases between. As DNA, the CDR3 is TGCGCCAGCAGCTTGGGGGGCCTAGCGACAGGGATGGGACAAGAGACCCAGTACTTC. This sequence encodes CASSLGGLATGMGQETQYF.

The rearrangement uses TRBV18 and TRBJ2-1, with 7 bases identical to TRBD2. Trimming took 1 base from V and 3 from J; bases not matched to a gene: 3. This CDR3 contains 15 residues. Germline-derived CDR1 and CDR2 are KGHSH and LQKENI. The CDR3 nucleotides are TGTGCCAGCTCACCACGGCCTAGCGGCTACAATGAGCAGTTCTTC. Protein: CASSPRPSGYNEQFF. The full variable domain, in which reference TRBV18 and TRBJ2-1 provide the parts outside the CDR3, is NAGVMQNPRHLVRRRGQEARLRCSPMKGHSHVYWYRQLPEEGLKFMVYLQKENIIDESGMPKERFSAEFPKEGPSILRIQQVVRGDSAAYFCASSPRPSGYNEQFFGPGTRLTVL.

V gene TRBV28 combines with J gene TRBJ1-1, with D uncertain. With 1 base removed from V and 6 bases from J, the gap between germline ends came to 18 bases. This CDR3 has 16 amino acids. Germline CDR1 MDHEN, CDR2 SYDVKM. CDR3 coding DNA: TGTGCCAGCAGTTTATTTCTTGGGCCAAGAAGGTCTGAAGCTTTCTTT. It codes for CASSLFLGPRRSEAFF. Complete variable domain (other parts from reference TRBV28 and TRBJ1-1): DVKVTQSSRYLVKRTGEKVFLECVQDMDHENMFWYRQDPGLGLRLIYFSYDVKMKEKGDIPEGYSVSREKKERFSLILESASTNQTSMYLCASSLFLGPRRSEAFFGQGTRLTVV.

V is TRBV6-7 and J is TRBJ1-5; no reliable D call. TRBV6-7 has ORF status, its function being uncertain. V was trimmed by 5 bases and J by 9 bases, leaving 8 bases between them. The CDR3 runs 11 residues. CDR3 sequence (DNA): TGTGCCAGCAGTAAAGAGGGGCCCCAGCATTTT. Translated, it gives CASSKEGPQHF.

The gene calls are TRBV4-2 and TRBJ2-3, with D perhaps matching TRBD2 (5 bases). Trimming stripped 2 bases from V and 6 bases from J, with 12 bases between. The CDR3 extends over 14 amino acids. Germline V gene sequence: CDR1 LGHNA, CDR2 YNFKEQ. CDR3 coding DNA: TGTGCCAGCAGCCAAACTCTACTAGTCGATACGCAGTATTTT. Encoded protein: CASSQTLLVDTQYF.

The genes are TRBV18 and TRBJ2-2, with D perhaps TRBD1 or TRBD2 (5 bases each). The V gene's germline CDR1 is KGHSH and CDR2 LQKENI. The CDR3 covers 15 residues. V was shortened by 2 bases and J by 4 bases, with 11 bases between the two germline ends. The CDR3 sequence is CASSPVAGSTGELFF. Written as DNA, the CDR3 is TGTGCCAGCTCACCAGTGGCAGGGAGCACCGGGGAGCTGTTTTTT. The complete variable domain, with remaining parts taken from reference TRBV18 and TRBJ2-2, reads NAGVMQNPRHLVRRRGQEARLRCSPMKGHSHVYWYRQLPEEGLKFMVYLQKENIIDESGMPKERFSAEFPKEGPSILRIQQVVRGDSAAYFCASSPVAGSTGELFFGEGSRLTVL.